This TCR beta chain was obtained from a study of blood T cells in healthy people across ages (dated by TCRdb to the mid-2010s). Describing the broader study: In model experiments, template switching captured roughly one uniquely barcoded TCR beta cDNA molecule for every two T cells. To avoid experimental bias, donors of different ages were randomly spread across the sequencing lanes. Donors were grouped into four age groups: young (average about 15 years), middle-aged (about 38), aged (around 62) and long-lived (over 80). The study analyzed two additional independent replicas of 1 million unique cDNA reads from the same blood draw for two donors, one aged 18 to 29 and one aged 80 or older. Using deep sequencing normalized with unique cDNA molecular identifiers, the study measured how TCR beta repertoire diversity changes with age. Results and caveats for the whole study, not just this receptor: Observed TCR beta diversity per million T cells fell roughly linearly with age, and a significant reduction was already apparent by age roughly 41. A strong correlation was found between observed TCR beta diversity and the percentage of naive T cells measured by flow cytometry. The long-lived group showed more naive CD4+ T cells, fewer expanded clones and increased TCR diversity than the aged group, suggesting age selection. Because the CMV infection status of the donors was unknown, age-related changes in expanded clonotypes may potentially have been confounded. Since profiling was done on bulk unsorted PBMCs, naive and antigen-experienced compartments could not be conclusively compared. Total diversity estimates from one million sequenced T cells were considered lower bounds and underestimates.

The receptor library was made with 5' RACE. Sequenced on an Illumina HiSeq 2500. The second PCR ran for roughly 6 to 11 cycles and used a J-beta primer mix along with a sample-barcoded 5' primer. A unique molecular identifier was introduced onto each TCR beta cDNA molecule by a template-switch 5' adaptor carrying 12 random nucleotides. Each sample yielded at least 2.5 million CDR3-containing paired-end reads. First-strand cDNA synthesis was performed from all RNA using the Mint cDNA synthesis kit, with priming by a TRBC-specific oligonucleotide. Following uracil-DNA glycosylase treatment, all cDNA underwent a first 18-cycle PCR with the universal primers M1SS and BC2_uni_R. In the authors' own workflow: For normalization, 1 million high-quality reads, each with a distinct molecular identifier, were randomly selected from each sample. Reads sharing molecular identifiers were discarded rather than binned into consensus sequences. MiTCR, run with a Q25 quality threshold and the strictest error-elimination algorithm, handled CDR3 identification, clonotype clustering and error correction. A nonparametric unseen species model with Euler transformation was used to estimate lower-bound total TCR beta diversity. The public reads were reprocessed in TCRdb via fastp at Q25 and MiXCR, keeping in-frame beta chains. Entries are consolidated by CDR3 protein sequence, retaining the most common genes and DNA. TCRdb's processing, not the authors' own work, is the source of the V and J calls. The sample profile shows 600,000 to 1,000,000 distinct CDR3 sequences; 58% of them were found once. Roughly 20% of the sample comes from the top ten.

Deletion took 4 bases off V and 5 bases off J, with a span of 6 bases between the germline ends. Reading from cysteine to phenylalanine, the CDR3 counts 11 amino acids. Here the CDR3 DNA is all that survives: 33 bases in frame from base 1. The germline V gene (reference sequence) supplies CDR1 DFQATT and CDR2 SNEGSKA. Systemically healthy Caucasian individuals from Russia, 39 in total and aged about 6 to 90 years, were included as donors. Each donor gave 8 to 10 milliliters of peripheral blood, drawn into EDTA-treated Vacutainer tubes. Ficoll-Paque density-gradient centrifugation was used to isolate PBMCs, with at least 6 million per sample. Trizol reagent was used to extract total RNA from PBMCs, with at least 6 micrograms per sample. The percentages of naive CD45RAhigh/CD27high T cells were determined by flow cytometry on a PBMC aliquot from every donor. To note about this clonotype: Its antigen remains undetermined. No base-level quality is on record; no much larger clone is a single base apart.

The sequenced sample was blood. The chain uses TRBV20-1 and TRBJ2-1, with no D gene named confidently. The TCR originated in a young man in good health. In nucleotides, the sequence is TGCAGTGCTACGCGAGACAATGAGCAGTTCTTC. Translated, it gives CSATRDNEQFF.